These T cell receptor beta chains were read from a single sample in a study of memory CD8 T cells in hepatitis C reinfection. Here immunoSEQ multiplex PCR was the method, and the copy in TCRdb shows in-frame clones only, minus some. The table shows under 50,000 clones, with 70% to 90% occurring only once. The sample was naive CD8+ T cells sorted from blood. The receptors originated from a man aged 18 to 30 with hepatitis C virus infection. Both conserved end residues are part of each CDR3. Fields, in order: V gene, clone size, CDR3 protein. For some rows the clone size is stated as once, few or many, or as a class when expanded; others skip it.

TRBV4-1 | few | CASSLRGATNEKLFF
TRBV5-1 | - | CASSLEVGGYEQYF
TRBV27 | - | CASSLWAGPDFYGYTF
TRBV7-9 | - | CAGGGAGEEQFF
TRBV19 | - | CAIQQGVGTEAFF
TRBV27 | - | CASMTGYMNTEAFF
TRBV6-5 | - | CASSYSISGTGELFF
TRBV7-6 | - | CASSFPGGGSTDTQYF
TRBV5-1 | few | CASSSSRDTPYEQYF
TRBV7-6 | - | CASSLEYSGSDNEQFF
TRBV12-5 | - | CASGLGQGSQPQHF
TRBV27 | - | CASSLSGPDREANTGELFF
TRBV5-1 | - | CASSLAYWTSGNNEQFF
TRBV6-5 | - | CASSYFPGGDTQYF
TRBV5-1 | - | CASSAGLAGGGAYF
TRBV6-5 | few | CASRKEPGANVLTF
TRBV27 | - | CASRALGGPTAQETQYF
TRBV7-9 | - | CASSLSGSTDTQYF
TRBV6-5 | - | CASSTTSTDTQYF
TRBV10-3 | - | CAIKVGGLAGDNEQFF
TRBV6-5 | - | CASSYSGPDTQYF
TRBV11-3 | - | CASSRGLGEEGETQYF
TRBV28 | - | CASGRSFGGGTDTQYF
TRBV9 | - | CASSVGVDEQFF
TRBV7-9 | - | CASSPYGSEQFF
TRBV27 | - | CASSSDRDSYEQYF
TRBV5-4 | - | CASSGGGRGTEAFF
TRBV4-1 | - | CASSQGTAYGYTF
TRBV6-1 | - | CASSDTGTSTGELFF
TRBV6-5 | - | CASSYFPSGSADTQYF
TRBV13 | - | CASSLFGSGQGGYNSPLHF
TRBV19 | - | CASSNPPGLSYEQYF
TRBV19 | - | CASSVGHNSYEQYF
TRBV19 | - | CASNTRGGEQFF
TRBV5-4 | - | CASSLTMGLNTEAFF
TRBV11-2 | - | CASSLGGGGANEQFF
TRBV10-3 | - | CATLDRGGTGELFF
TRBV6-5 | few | CASGMGHLNTEAFF